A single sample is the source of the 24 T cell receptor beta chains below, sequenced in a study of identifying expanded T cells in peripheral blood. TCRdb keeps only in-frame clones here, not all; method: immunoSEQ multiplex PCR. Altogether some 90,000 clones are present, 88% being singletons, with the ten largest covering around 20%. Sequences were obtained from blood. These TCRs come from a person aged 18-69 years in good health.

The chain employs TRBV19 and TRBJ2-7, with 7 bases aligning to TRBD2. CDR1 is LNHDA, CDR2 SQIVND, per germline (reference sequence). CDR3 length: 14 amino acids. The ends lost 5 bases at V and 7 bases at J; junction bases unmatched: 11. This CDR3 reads CASSRGSGSIEQYF. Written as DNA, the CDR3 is TGTGCCAGTAGTCGGGGTAGCGGGTCTATTGAGCAGTACTTC.

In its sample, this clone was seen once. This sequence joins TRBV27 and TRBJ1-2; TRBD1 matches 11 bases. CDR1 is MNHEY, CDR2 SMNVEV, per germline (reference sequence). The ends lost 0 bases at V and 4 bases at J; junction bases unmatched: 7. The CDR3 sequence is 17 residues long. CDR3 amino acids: CASSLSPGQGVSYGYTF. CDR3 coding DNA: TGTGCCAGCAGTTTATCTCCGGGACAGGGGGTCAGCTATGGCTACACCTTC.

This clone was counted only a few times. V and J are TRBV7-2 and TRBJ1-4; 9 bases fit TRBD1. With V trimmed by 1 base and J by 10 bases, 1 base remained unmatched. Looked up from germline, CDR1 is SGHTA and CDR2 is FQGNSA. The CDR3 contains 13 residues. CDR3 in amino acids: CASSLVDRGKLFF. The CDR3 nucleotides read TGTGCCAGCAGCTTAGTGGACAGGGGAAAACTGTTTTTT.

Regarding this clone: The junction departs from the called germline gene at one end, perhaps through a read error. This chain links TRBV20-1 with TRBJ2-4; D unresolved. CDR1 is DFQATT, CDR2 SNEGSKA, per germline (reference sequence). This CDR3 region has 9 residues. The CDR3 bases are TGCAGTGCTATACCAGAGGCGGACTTC. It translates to CSAIPEADF.

The CDR3 DNA reads as TGTGCCAGCTTCTCAGCCCGCCAGGGGGGCAATCAGCCCCAGCATTTT. Translating it yields CASFSARQGGNQPQHF. This sequence joins TRBV5-6 and TRBJ1-5, with 7 bases fitting TRBD1. The germline V gene has CDR1 SGHDT and CDR2 YYEEEE. The junction had 12 bases not matched to a gene; V was cut back by 7 bases and J by 2 bases. This CDR3 region has 16 residues.

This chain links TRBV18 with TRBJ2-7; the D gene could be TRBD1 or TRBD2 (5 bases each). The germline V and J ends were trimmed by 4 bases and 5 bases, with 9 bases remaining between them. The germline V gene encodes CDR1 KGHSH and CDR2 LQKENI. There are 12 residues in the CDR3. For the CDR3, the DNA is TGTGCCAGCTCACTGGGACGGGACGAGCAGTACTTC. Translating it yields CASSLGRDEQYF.

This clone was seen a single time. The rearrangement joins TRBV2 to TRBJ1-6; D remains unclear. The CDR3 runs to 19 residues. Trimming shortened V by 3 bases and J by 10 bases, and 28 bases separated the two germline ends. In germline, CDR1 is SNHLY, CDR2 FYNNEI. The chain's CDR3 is CASSEVGVEPDERDSPLHF. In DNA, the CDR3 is TGTGCCAGCAGTGAGGTCGGGGTGGAGCCCGATGAGAGAGACTCACCCCTCCACTTT.

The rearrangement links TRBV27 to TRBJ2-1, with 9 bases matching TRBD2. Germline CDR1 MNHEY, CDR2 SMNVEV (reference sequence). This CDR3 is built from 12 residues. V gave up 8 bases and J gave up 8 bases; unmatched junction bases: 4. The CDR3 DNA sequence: TGTGCCAGCGGGGCTAGCGGGGATGAGCAGTTCTTC. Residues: CASGASGDEQFF.

The DNA for the CDR3 is TGTGCCAGCAGTTACTCGGGACAGGGGGCAGATGGCTACACCTTC. Protein sequence: CASSYSGQGADGYTF. The chain couples TRBV6-6 to TRBJ1-2; 12 nucleotides align to TRBD1. In germline, CDR1 is MNHNY, CDR2 SVGAGI (reference sequence). V lost 0 bases, J lost 6 bases, and 2 bases stayed unmatched. CDR3 size: 15 residues.

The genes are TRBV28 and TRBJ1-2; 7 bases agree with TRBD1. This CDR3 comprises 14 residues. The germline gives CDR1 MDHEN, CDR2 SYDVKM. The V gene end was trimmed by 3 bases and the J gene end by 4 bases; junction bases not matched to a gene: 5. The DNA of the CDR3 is TGTGCCAGCAGTTTGGGCAGGGGGGGCTATGGCTACACCTTC. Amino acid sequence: CASSLGRGGYGYTF.

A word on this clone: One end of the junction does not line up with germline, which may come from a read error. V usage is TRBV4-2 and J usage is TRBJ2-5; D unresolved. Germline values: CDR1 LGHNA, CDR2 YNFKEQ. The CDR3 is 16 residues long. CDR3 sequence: CASSPAPRTPGEAQYF. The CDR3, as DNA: TGTGCCAGCAGCCCTGCCCCGCGGACGCCCGGAGAGGCCCAGTACTTC.

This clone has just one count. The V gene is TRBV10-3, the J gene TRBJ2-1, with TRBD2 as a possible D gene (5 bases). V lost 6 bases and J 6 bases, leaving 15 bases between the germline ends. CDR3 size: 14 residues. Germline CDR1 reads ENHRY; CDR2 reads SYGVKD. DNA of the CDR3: TGTGCCATCAGAGAGGAGTTAGGGAGCAATGAGCAGTTCTTC. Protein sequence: CAIREELGSNEQFF.

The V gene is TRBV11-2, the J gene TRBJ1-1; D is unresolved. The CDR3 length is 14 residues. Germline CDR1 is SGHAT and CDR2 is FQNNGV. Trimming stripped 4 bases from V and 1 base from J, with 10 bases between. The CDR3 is CASSSRLENTEAFF. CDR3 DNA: TGTGCCAGCAGCTCCCGACTGGAGAACACTGAAGCTTTCTTT.

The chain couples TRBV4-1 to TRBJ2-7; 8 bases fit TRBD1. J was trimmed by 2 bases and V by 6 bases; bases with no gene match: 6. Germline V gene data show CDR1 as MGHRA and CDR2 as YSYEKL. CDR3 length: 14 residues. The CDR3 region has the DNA TGCGCCAGCAGATTAGGACAGGGTCCCTACGAGCAGTACTTC. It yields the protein CASRLGQGPYEQYF.

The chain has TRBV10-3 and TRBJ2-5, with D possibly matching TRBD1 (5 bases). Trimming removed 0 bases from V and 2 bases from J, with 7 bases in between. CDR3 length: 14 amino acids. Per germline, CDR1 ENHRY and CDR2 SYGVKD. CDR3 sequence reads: CAISESRVQETQYF. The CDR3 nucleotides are TGTGCCATCAGTGAGTCCAGGGTTCAAGAGACCCAGTACTTC.

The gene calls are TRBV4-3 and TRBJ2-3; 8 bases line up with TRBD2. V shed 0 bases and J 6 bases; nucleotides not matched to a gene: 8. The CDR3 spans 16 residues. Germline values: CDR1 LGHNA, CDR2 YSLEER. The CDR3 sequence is CASSQDAASGWDTQYF. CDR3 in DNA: TGCGCCAGCAGCCAAGATGCGGCTAGCGGGTGGGATACGCAGTATTTT.

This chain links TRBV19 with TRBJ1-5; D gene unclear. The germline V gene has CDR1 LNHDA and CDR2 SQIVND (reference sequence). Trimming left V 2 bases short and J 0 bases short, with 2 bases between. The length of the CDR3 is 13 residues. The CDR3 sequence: CASSISSNQPQHF. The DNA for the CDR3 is TGTGCCAGTAGTATATCTAGCAATCAGCCCCAGCATTTT.

CDR3 bases: TGCGCCAGCGGCCCTCTGGGAGAAACTGAAGCTTTCTTT. Amino acid sequence: CASGPLGETEAFF. The chain is built from TRBV5-1 and TRBJ1-1, with D uncertain. Between the trimmed V and J ends, which lost 7 bases and 5 bases, there was a span of 15 bases. From germline, CDR1 is SGHRS and CDR2 YFSETQ. CDR3 length: 13 residues.

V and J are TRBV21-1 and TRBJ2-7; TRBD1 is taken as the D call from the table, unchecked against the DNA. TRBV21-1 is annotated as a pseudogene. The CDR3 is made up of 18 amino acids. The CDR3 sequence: CASSKRRDGQGKSYEQYF. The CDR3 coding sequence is TGTGCCAGCAGCAAAAGGCGGGACGGACAGGGGAAATCCTACGAGCAGTACTTC.

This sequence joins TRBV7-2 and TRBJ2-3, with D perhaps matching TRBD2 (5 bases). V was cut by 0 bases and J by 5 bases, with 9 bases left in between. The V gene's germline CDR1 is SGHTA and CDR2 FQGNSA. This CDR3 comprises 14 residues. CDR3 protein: CASSLAGAQDTQYF. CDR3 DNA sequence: TGTGCCAGCAGCTTAGCGGGAGCCCAAGATACGCAGTATTTT.

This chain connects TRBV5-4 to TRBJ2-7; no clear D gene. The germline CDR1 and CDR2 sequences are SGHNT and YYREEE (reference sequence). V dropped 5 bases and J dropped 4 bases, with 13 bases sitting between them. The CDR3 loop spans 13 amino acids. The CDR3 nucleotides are TGTGCCAGCAGTAAAGACGCCAGTTACGAGCAGTACTTC. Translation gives CASSKDASYEQYF.

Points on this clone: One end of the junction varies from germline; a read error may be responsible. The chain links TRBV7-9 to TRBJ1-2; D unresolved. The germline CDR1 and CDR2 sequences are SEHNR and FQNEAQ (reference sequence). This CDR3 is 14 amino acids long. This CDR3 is CASSLGFRSETLPF. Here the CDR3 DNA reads TGTGCCAGCAGCTTAGGTTTTAGGTCGGAGACGCTTCCTTTC.

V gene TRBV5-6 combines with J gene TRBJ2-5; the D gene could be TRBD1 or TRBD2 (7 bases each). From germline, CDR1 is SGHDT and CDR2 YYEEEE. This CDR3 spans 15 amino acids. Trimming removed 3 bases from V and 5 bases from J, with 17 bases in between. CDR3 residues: CASSSLTGRGETQYF. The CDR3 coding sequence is TGTGCCAGCAGCTCACTGACAGGGCGGGGGGAGACCCAGTACTTC. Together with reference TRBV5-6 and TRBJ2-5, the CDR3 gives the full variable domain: DAGVTQSPTHLIKTRGQQVTLRCSPKSGHDTVSWYQQALGQGPQFIFQYYEEEERQRGNFPDRFSGHQFPNYSSELNVNALLLGDSALYLCASSSLTGRGETQYFGPGTRLLVL.

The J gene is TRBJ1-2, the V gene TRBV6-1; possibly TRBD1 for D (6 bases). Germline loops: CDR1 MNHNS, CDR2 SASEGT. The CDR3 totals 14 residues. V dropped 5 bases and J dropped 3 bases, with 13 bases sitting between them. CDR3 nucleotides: TGTGCCAGCAGTTTAACAGGGTTATACTATGGCTACACCTTC. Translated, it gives CASSLTGLYYGYTF.